The source of this T cell receptor beta chain is a study of cytomegalovirus exposure and HLA in healthy donors (dated by TCRdb to the late 2010s). Looking at the study overall: In an earlier analysis of fewer than 750 of the donors, under 300 Gb of sequence data and 90 million to 130 million unique TCR beta sequences from 150 million to 200 million T cells were reported. Besides the first cohort of 500 to 700 subjects, a separate validation cohort made up of about 120 different subjects was used. An early release that covered about 640 HLA-typed donors contained approximately 300 gigabases of sequencing data and around 85 million unique TCR sequences. Typing coverage differed by locus: A, B, C, DRB1 and DQB1 were typed in roughly 620-630 donors, DQA1 in about 510, DPA1 in 606, and DPB1 in 472. Every repertoire in the discovery cohort had been generated on one and the same sequencing platform. To decide whether each TCR beta V gene segment behaved as functional or pseudogenic, an earlier analysis of 587 of the donors relied on high-throughput TCR beta sequencing. In a later analysis, previously published TCR beta repertoires from 666 donors were re-analyzed and high-resolution HLA genotyping was added so that TCR occurrence patterns could be studied. In a later genetic analysis, genome-wide SNP genotypes for about three fifths of the roughly 670 donors were used, and that subset was treated as a discovery cohort. Among around 400 genotyped donors of the cohort, an average of around 250,000 unique TCR beta nucleotide sequences was sequenced per donor, of which about 20% were non-productive. Alongside the repertoire data, information on donor age, sex, ethnicity and CMV serostatus was compiled. The study was designed to test whether signatures of past pathogen exposure could be identified by cataloging public T cell receptors. Because of strong linkage in the cohort, roughly five DR-DQ haplotypes were treated as single units for association and clustering. Of the roughly 400 genotyped donors, over 70% fell in the genetic ancestry cluster associated with self-reported Caucasian donors. Rather than using new phenotypic data, the later analysis identified candidate immune exposures from TCR beta sequences and from how often those sequences occurred across donors. The study profiled the T cell repertoires of about 640 subjects by immunosequencing and related them to cytomegalovirus serostatus. Class I and class II HLA loci were covered by the typing at four-digit resolution. High-throughput TCR immunosequencing, statistical association of individual TCRs with disease status, and machine learning were combined to predict cytomegalovirus infection status.

Details on this clone: Its antigen target is currently unknown.

From the germline V gene, CDR1 is MDHEN and CDR2 is SYDVKM. CDR3 length: 12 amino acids, cysteine to phenylalanine. Of all the DNA, just the CDR3 is kept, 36 bases in frame from base 1. The V end loses 3 bases and the J end loses 7 bases, and a stretch of 10 bases separates them. On the study overall, not on this receptor specifically: A further reported finding was that TCR beta sequences accurately predicted the HLA-A and HLA-B alleles for most subjects in the first cohort. Compared with the roughly 700-donor mean, donors in an Asian-associated ancestry cluster had fewer N-insertions in productive TCRs, according to a later genetic analysis. A few of the identified cytomegalovirus-associated TCR beta chains were confirmed in vitro to be specific for cytomegalovirus antigens. Cytomegalovirus status was reported to be diagnosed by the classifier with high specificity and sensitivity in both the original and validation cohorts. Strong co-occurrence of HLA alleles, especially DR and DQ, made assigning TCR associations to individual alleles difficult. A later analysis found that HLA-associated TCR beta chains were more clonally expanded and had lower generation probabilities than equally common non-associated chains. The sequencing pipeline was judged likely to have produced a cluster of highly shared sequence variants as a technical artifact. A later analysis found that most CMV-associated TCR beta chains appeared HLA-restricted, with HLA associations seemingly driven largely by CMV exposure. The earlier analysis of around 600 of the donors excluded around 17 rarely observed V segments, including chromosome 9 orphons, because counts were too low. A later genetic analysis associated a missense DCLRE1C variant with V-gene and J-gene trimming of TCR beta chains, and an independent cohort replicated the association. Because HLA typing was missing for some donors at each locus, association tests included only the typed subset. Roughly uniform sequencing depth across donors was assumed in presence/absence analyses, although this assumption may not hold. In the study, roughly 160 TCR beta chains were listed as associated with cytomegalovirus. Linkage disequilibrium might explain the correlated functional status among segregating V segments, but an unknown experimental factor could not be ruled out. The only immune exposure information available for the cohort was CMV serostatus. While some public TCRs were present in many individuals, most TCR sequences turned up only very rarely across donors. An earlier analysis of approximately 540 of the donors showed that most TCR beta V segments appeared in productive rearrangements either about 87% or about 30% of the time, which broadly matched IMGT annotations. A later analysis associated about 17,000 TCR beta sequences with specific HLA alleles at a false discovery rate of 0.05. The authors suggested that the approach could potentially be extended to other disease states and immunological phenotypes. According to a later analysis, parvovirus B19, influenza, CMV and Epstein-Barr virus appeared linked to several top co-occurrence clusters. In a later analysis, TCR association rates were found to vary across HLA loci, with the most associated TCRs seen for DRB1 alleles and the fewest for HLA-C alleles. This cohort had only TCR beta chains sequenced, and the lack of alpha or paired-chain data limited which features could be detected. Some IMGT-functional V segments, including TRBV6-2 and TRBV6-3, could not be told apart with the 87-base-pair reads, so those segments were excluded.

The cohort comprised some 700 healthy bone marrow donors. All cohort members were sampled while nominally healthy, although unrecorded immune exposures were likely present. The donor tested CMV seronegative, placing the donor among the 350 to 400 seronegative members of the cohort. A peripheral blood sample was provided by each donor, and peripheral blood mononuclear cells were used for TCR beta sequencing. The Qiagen DNeasy Blood Extraction Kit was used to extract genomic DNA from the blood cell samples. Library construction relied on the immunoSEQ multiplex PCR assay. For the multiplex PCR, a mixture combining 60 forward primers for TCR Vbeta segments and 13 reverse primers for TCR Jbeta segments was used. The CDR3 region of rearranged TCR beta genes was amplified from genomic DNA with a multiplex PCR assay. Amplified TCR beta libraries were sequenced as 87-base-pair reads on the Illumina HiSeq System. Turning to the authors' computational methods: In a later analysis, approximately 74 million unique TCR beta chains were counted across the 500 to 700 repertoires, and roughly 11 million of these chains were shared by at least two donors. Raw reads were error-corrected and collapsed into unique sequences with a nearest-neighbor algorithm that merged closely related sequences to remove PCR and sequencing errors. To assign V, D and J gene segments, CDR3 sequences were aligned to IMGT reference sequences. Each retained sequence needed at least a six-nucleotide match to both a V gene segment and a J gene segment. Rearrangements were called productive when the CDR3 lacked stop codons and stayed in frame with V and J; all others were non-productive. CDR3 was defined according to IMGT convention as the region running from the second conserved V-encoded cysteine to the conserved J-encoded phenylalanine. The earlier analysis of 450 to 750 of the donors excluded any sequence lacking an unambiguous match to a single V gene segment. In an earlier analysis of more than 500 of the donors, a V segment was called functional when productive rearrangements were above 56.7%, and segregating when the standard deviation between donors exceeded 5%. A statistical classification framework was built for diagnosing cytomegalovirus status from the catalog of TCR beta chain sequences. In a later analysis, V and J genes were assigned by comparing TCR nucleotide sequences against IMGT/GENE-DB human TR gene sequences. Using the TCRdist pipeline, a later analysis assigned CDR3 sequences along with most-parsimonious VDJ recombination scenarios. In a later analysis, each TCR beta chain was defined by its CDR3 amino acid sequence together with its V-gene family, and reads lacking a unique V-gene family were excluded. In a later analysis, 450 to 600 highly shared, low-generation-probability nucleotide sequences were removed to address suspected cross-contamination and a sequencing artifact. In a later analysis, a clonal expansion index was calculated for each public chain from normalized within-repertoire ranks of inferred template counts. In a later analysis, generation probabilities were computed with a VDJ recombination model fitted to out-of-frame rearrangements, and the resulting probabilities were checked against IGoR. In a later analysis, hypergeometric tests were used to score TCR-TCR, TCR-HLA and TCR-CMV co-occurrence, with a repertoire-size bias correction applied to TCR pairs. In a later analysis, false discovery rates were estimated by permuting HLA or CMV assignments 20 times. In a later analysis, co-occurring TCRs were grouped using DBSCAN, with TCRdist sequence similarity added in when clustering inside HLA-allele-positive subsets. For co-occurrence clustering, repertoires with fewer than 30,000 or more than 120,000 public chains were excluded, along with a handful of repertoires with anomalous nucleotide sharing. The table was pulled from immuneACCESS by TCRdb, which kept in-frame rearrangements only. Such tables lose some clones; where checked, under half of the loss comes from unresolved V genes, and the rest has no known cause. D and trimming come from the DNA, and the V and J calls and clone size come from that table. This sample's table contains approximately 110,000 clones. The ten largest clonotypes hold roughly 2.5% of the sample.

The chain is made from TRBV28 and TRBJ2-7; the best D guess is TRBD2, with 5 bases matching. The sample consisted of PBMCs. The sequence was obtained from a man aged 25 to 40 in good health and CMV-seronegative. The sequenced DNA is TGTGCCAGCAGTTTCGGGGATCCTGAGCAGTACTTC. This yields the protein CASSFGDPEQYF.